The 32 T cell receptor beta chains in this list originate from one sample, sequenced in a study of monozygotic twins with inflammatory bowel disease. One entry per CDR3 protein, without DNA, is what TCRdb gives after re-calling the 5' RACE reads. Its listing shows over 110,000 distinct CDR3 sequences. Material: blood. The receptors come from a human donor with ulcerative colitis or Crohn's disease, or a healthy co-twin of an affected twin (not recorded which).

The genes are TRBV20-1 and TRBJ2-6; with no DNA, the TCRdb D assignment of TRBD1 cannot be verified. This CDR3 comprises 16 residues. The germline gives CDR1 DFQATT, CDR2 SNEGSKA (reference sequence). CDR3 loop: CSARDWGGSGANVLTF.

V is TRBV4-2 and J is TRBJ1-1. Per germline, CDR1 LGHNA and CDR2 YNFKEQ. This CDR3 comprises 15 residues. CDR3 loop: CASSQDSQDWAEAFF.

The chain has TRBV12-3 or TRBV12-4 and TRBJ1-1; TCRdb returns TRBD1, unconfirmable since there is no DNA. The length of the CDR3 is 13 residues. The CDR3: CASTRQVTIEAFF.

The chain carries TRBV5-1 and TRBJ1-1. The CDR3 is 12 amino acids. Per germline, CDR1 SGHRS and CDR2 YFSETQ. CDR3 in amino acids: CASSLIATEAFF. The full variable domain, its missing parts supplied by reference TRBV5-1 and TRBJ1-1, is KAGVTQTPRYLIKTRGQQVTLSCSPISGHRSVSWYQQTPGQGLQFLFEYFSETQRNKGNFPGRFSGRQFSNSRSEMNVSTLELGDSALYLCASSLIATEAFFGQGTRLTVV.

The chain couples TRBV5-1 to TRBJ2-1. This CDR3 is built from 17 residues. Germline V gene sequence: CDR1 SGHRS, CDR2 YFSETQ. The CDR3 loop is CASSPDRGGGTYNEQFF.

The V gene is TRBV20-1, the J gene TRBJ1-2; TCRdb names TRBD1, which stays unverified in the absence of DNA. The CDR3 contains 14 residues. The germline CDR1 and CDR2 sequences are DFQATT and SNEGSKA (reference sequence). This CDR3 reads CSSGGAGTYYGYTF.

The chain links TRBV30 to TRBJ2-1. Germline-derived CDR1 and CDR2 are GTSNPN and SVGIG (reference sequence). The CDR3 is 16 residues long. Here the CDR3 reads CAWREYTVFSYNEQFF.

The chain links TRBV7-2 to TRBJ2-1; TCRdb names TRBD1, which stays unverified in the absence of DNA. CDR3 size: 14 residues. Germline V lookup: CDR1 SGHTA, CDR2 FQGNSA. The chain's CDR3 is CASSLTGGDNEQFF.

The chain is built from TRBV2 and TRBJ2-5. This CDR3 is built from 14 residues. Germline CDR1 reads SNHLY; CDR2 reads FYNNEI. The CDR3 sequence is CASSDGVWVETQYF.

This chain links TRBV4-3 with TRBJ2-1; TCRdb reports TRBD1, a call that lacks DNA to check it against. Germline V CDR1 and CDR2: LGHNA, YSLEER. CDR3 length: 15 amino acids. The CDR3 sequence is CASSHRTGYYNEQFF.

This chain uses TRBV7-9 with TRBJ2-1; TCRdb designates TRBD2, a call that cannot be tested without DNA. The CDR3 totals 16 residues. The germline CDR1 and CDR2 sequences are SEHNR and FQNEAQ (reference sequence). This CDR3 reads CASSPGLAGVRYEQFF.

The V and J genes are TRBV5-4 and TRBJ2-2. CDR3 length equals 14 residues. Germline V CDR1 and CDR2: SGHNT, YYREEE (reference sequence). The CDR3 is CASIKDGNTGELFF.

The CDR3 loop reads CASSYTRFYNEQFF. This chain connects TRBV11-3 to TRBJ2-1. This CDR3 is built from 14 residues. CDR1 and CDR2 (germline): SGHNT, YENEEA.

CDR3 amino acids: CASTVDRGRKLFF. V and J are TRBV6-6 and TRBJ1-4; lacking DNA, the TRBD1 call made by TCRdb goes unchecked. Looked up from germline, CDR1 is MNHNY and CDR2 is SVGAGI (reference sequence). The CDR3 totals 13 residues.

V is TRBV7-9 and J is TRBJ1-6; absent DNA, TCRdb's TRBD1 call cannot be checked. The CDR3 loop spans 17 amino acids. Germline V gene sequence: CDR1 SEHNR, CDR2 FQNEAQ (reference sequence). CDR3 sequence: CASSSPLAAGSGSPLHF.

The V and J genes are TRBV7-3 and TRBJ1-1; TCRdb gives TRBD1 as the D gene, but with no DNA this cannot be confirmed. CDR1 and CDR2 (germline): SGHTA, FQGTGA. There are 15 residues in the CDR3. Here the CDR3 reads CASSLTGQGEGGAFF.

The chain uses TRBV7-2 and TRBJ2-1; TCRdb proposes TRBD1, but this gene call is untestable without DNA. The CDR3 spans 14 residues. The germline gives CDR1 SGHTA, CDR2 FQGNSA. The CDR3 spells CASSSNPGVSEQFF.

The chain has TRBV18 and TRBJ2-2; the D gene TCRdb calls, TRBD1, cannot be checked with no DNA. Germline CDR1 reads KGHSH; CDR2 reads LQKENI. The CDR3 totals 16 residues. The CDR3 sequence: CASSSAGQGATGELFF.

CDR3 loop: CASSLNRQSNQPQHF. The V and J genes are TRBV7-2 and TRBJ1-5. This CDR3 is 15 amino acids long. CDR1 and CDR2 (germline): SGHTA, FQGNSA. The variable domain in full, with the rest retrieved from reference TRBV7-2 and TRBJ1-5, is GAGVSQSPSNKVTEKGKDVELRCDPISGHTALYWYRQSLGQGLEFLIYFQGNSAPDKSGLPSDRFSAERTGGSVSTLTIQRTQQEDSAVYLCASSLNRQSNQPQHFGDGTRLSIL.

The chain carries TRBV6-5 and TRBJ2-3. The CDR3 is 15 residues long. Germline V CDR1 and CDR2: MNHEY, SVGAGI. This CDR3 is CASTDRILLTDTQYF.

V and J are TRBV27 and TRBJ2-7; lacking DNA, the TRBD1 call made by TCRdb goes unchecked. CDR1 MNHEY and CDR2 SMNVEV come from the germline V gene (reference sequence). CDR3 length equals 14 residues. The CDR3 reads CASSSRTGSYEQYF.

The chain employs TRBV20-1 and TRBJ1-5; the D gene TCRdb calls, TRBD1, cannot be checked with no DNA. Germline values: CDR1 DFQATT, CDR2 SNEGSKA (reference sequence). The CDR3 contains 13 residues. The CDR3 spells CSARTGGNQPQHF.

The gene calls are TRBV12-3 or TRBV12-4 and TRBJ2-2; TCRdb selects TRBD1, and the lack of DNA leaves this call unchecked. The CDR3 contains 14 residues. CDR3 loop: CASEGQGNTGELFF.

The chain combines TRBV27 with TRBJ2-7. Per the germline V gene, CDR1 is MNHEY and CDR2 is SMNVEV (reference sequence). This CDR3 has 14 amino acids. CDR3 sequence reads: CASSLGLSIYEQYF.

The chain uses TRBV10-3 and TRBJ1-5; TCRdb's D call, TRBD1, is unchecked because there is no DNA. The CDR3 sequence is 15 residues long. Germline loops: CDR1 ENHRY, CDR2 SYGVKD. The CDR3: CAISTGKNSNQPQHF.

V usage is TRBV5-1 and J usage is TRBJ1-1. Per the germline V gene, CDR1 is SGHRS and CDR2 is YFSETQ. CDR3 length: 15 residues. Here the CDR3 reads CASSSLGTRNTEAFF.

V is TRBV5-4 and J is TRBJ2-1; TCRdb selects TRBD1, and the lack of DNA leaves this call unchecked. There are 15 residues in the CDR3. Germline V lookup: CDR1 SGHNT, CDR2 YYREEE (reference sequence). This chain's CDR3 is CASRPGESSYNEQFF.

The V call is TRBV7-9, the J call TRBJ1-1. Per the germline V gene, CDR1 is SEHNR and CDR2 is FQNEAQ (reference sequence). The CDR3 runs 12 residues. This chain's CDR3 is CASSYGNTEAFF.

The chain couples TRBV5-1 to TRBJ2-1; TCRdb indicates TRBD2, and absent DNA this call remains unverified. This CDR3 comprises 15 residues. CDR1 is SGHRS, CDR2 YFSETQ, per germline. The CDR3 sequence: CASRTTGTSSNEQFF.

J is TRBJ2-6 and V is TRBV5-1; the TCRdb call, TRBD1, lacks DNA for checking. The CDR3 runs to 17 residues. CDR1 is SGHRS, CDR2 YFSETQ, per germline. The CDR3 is CASTGTGASSGANVLTF.

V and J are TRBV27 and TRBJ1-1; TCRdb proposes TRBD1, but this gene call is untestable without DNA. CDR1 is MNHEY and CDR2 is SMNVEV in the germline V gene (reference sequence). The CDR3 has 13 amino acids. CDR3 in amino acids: CASRRNRDTEAFF.

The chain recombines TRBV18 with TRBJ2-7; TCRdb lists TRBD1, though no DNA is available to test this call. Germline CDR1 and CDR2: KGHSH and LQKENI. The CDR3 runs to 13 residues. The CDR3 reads CASSPRQEYEQYF.